This T cell receptor beta chain appears in the sequencing data of a study of graft-versus-host responses after intestinal transplantation. Study-level background: Every recipient had anti-thymocyte globulin induction and three to four years of tacrolimus plus steroids.

Using immunoSEQ multiplex PCR, the repertoire was profiled, and TCRdb retains in-frame clones only, with some absent. The profile shows about 78,000 clones, around 90% of them singletons. CDR3 length: 15 amino acids. Germline assignment: CDR1 SGHDT and CDR2 YYEEEE. General study results and limits: The authors found GvH clones in recipient marrow, some appearing first in ileum or blood.

Notes on this clone: The antigen is unknown.

The material was unstimulated CD8+ T cells sorted from spleen or lymph node cells, obtained before transplant. The receptor was derived from a human donor who was the organ donor for an intestinal transplant. This chain links TRBV5-6 with TRBJ2-5; 7 nucleotides line up with TRBD2. The J call may be in error: the DNA end matches TRBJ2-7 better. The CDR3 DNA sequence: TGTGCCAGCAGCTTCGCCGTGGGGGGGGGCTACGAGCAGTACTTC. Its protein is CASSFAVGGGYEQYF.